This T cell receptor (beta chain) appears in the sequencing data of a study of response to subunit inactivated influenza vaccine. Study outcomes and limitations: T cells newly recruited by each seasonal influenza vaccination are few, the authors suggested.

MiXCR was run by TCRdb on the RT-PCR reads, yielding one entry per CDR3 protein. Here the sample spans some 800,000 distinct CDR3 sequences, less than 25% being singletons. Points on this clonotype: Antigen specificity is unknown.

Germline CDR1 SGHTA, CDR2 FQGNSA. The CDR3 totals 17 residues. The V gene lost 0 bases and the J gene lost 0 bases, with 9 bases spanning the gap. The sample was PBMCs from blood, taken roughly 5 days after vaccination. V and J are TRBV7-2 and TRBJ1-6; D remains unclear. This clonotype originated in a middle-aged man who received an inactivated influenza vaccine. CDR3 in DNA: TGTGCCAGCAGCTTAGCGTGGCTGGCCTCCTATAATTCACCCCTCCACTTT. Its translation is CASSLAWLASYNSPLHF.